This is a list of T cell receptor beta chains from one sample in a study of blood T cells in healthy people across ages. TCRdb reanalysed the 5' RACE reads using MiXCR and keeps one entry per CDR3 protein. The sample has about 650,000 distinct CDR3 sequences; 32% are singletons. The material sequenced was blood. Receptors were obtained from a woman older than 75 in good health. The CDR3 runs from the conserved cysteine through the conserved F or W. Fields, in order: J gene, V gene, D gene, clone size, CDR3 protein, CDR3 DNA. The D gene is left open where the match is weak. Clone size is stated in some rows and not others, as once, few, many or a class when expanded.

>TRBJ2-2|TRBV20-1|NA|NA
CSARDQTQGSGELFF
TGCAGTGCTAGGGATCAGACTCAGGGGTCCGGGGAGCTGTTTTTT
>TRBJ1-6|TRBV12-3/TRBV12-4|NA|NA
CASSEQQGWLHF
TGTGCCAGCAGTGAGCAACAGGGATGGCTCCACTTT
>TRBJ1-6|TRBV2|NA|NA
CASSGVRGGQNSPLHF
TGTGCCAGCAGTGGTGTTAGGGGGGGGCAGAATTCACCCCTCCACTTT
>TRBJ2-7|TRBV20-1|TRBD1|many
CSARLGTGGFEQYF
TGCAGTGCTAGGCTTGGGACAGGGGGGTTCGAGCAGTACTTC
>TRBJ2-5|TRBV5-5|TRBD2|NA
CASSRVSGGTAEQYF
TGTGCCAGCAGCCGCGTTAGCGGGGGGACGGCGGAGCAGTACTTC
>TRBJ1-1|TRBV2|NA|many
CASSKGGDTEAFF
TGTGCCAGCAGCAAGGGAGGGGACACTGAAGCTTTCTTT
>TRBJ2-6|TRBV20-1|TRBD2|many
CSASRRGVGGANVLTF
TGCAGTGCTAGTCGGCGGGGGGTAGGTGGGGCCAACGTCCTGACTTTC
>TRBJ1-6|TRBV4-2|TRBD1|NA
CASSQPPTGSKFSSLHF
TGTGCCAGCAGCCAACCACCGACAGGGAGCAAATTTTCATCCCTCCACTTT
>TRBJ2-3|TRBV4-1|TRBD2|many
CASSQDLAGGLADTQYF
TGCGCCAGCAGCCAAGACCTAGCGGGGGGGCTCGCAGATACGCAGTATTTT
>TRBJ2-2|TRBV20-1|TRBD2|NA
CSARSSGGSNTGELFF
TGCAGTGCTAGAAGTAGCGGGGGGTCGAACACCGGGGAGCTGTTTTTT
>TRBJ2-7|TRBV29-1|NA|NA
CSVAIGNEQYF
TGCAGCGTTGCAATCGGGAACGAGCAGTACTTC
>TRBJ2-6|TRBV6-1|NA|many
CASSEEIRFSGANVLTF
TGTGCCAGCAGTGAAGAAATCCGATTCTCTGGGGCCAACGTCCTGACTTTC
>TRBJ1-4|TRBV5-1|NA|NA
CASSLVPGTNEKLFF
TGCGCCAGCAGCTTGGTGCCAGGCACTAATGAAAAACTGTTTTTT
>TRBJ2-7|TRBV20-1|TRBD1|once
CSARSDRRIQYF
TGCAGTGCCAGGTCGGACAGGAGGATTCAGTACTTC
>TRBJ1-2|TRBV15|NA|many
CATSIDRGYGYTF
TGTGCCACCAGCATTGATAGAGGCTATGGCTACACCTTC
>TRBJ1-4|TRBV29-1|TRBD1|many
CSVSTRQGAKEKLFF
TGCAGCGTTTCTACCCGACAGGGGGCAAAAGAAAAACTGTTTTTT
>TRBJ2-3|TRBV7-9|TRBD2|many
CASSLPLAGVTDTQYF
TGTGCCAGCAGCTTACCACTAGCGGGGGTAACGGATACGCAGTATTTT
>TRBJ1-1|TRBV10-3|NA|many
CAISDGSGQFTEAFF
TGTGCCATCAGCGATGGGTCCGGCCAGTTCACTGAAGCTTTCTTT
>TRBJ2-5|TRBV12-5|NA|many
CASGSLQTQYF
TGTGCTAGTGGTTCCCTGCAGACCCAGTACTTC
>TRBJ1-2|TRBV7-8|TRBD1|many
CASSLVGTDLYGYTF
TGTGCCAGCAGCTTAGTGGGGACAGACCTCTATGGCTACACCTTC
>TRBJ2-2|TRBV10-3|NA|NA
CATREISSTGELFF
TGTGCCACCCGGGAGATAAGTTCCACCGGGGAGCTGTTTTTT
>TRBJ2-1|TRBV6-6|TRBD2|many
CASSSTSGGAWNEQFF
TGTGCCAGCAGCTCTACTAGCGGGGGGGCGTGGAATGAGCAGTTCTTC
>TRBJ1-1|TRBV2|NA|few
CASSRRPGPEAFF
TGTGCCAGCAGTCGGAGACCGGGTCCGGAAGCTTTCTTT
>TRBJ2-5|TRBV11-2|NA|few
CASSLDPGRPETQYF
TGTGCCAGCAGCTTAGACCCAGGGCGACCGGAGACCCAGTACTTC
>TRBJ2-3|TRBV6-2/TRBV6-3|NA|few
CASSQLGSAADTQYF
TGTGCCAGCAGCCAACTAGGGTCTGCCGCAGATACGCAGTATTTT
>TRBJ2-7|TRBV7-8|NA|NA
CASSFGARFEQYF
TGTGCCAGCAGCTTCGGGGCCCGCTTCGAGCAGTACTTC
>TRBJ1-1|TRBV5-1|NA|many
CASSLANGNTEAFF
TGCGCCAGCAGCTTGGCCAACGGGAACACTGAAGCTTTCTTT
>TRBJ2-1|TRBV7-9|NA|many
CASSPRVNEQFF
TGTGCCAGCAGCCCCCGGGTCAATGAGCAGTTCTTC
>TRBJ2-5|TRBV20-1|TRBD2|many
CSAPPYGGGALETQYF
TGCAGTGCACCCCCCTATGGCGGGGGGGCGTTAGAGACCCAGTACTTC